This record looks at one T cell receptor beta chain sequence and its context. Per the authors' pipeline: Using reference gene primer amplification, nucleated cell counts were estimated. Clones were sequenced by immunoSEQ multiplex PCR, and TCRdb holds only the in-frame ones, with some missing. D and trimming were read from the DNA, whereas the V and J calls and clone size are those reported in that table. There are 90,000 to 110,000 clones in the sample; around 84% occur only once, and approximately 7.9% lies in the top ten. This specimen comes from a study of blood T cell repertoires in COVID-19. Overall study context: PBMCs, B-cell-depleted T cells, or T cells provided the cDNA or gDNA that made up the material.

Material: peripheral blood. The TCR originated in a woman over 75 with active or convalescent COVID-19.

CDR3 sequence (DNA): TGTGCCAGCAGCGTAGCCAGCGGGGGGAACACCGGGGAGCTGTTTTTT. This gives the protein CASSVASGGNTGELFF. The genes are TRBV9 and TRBJ2-2, with 8 nucleotides matching TRBD2. The CDR3 extends over 16 amino acids. The J segment lost 1 base and the V segment lost 0 bases, leaving 2 bases of the junction unmatched. Per the germline V gene, CDR1 is SGDLS and CDR2 is YYNGEE. The full variable domain, rest sourced from reference TRBV9 and TRBJ2-2, is DSGVTQTPKHLITATGQRVTLRCSPRSGDLSVYWYQQSLDQGLQFLIQYYNGEERAKGNILERFSAQQFPDLHSELNLSSLELGDSALYFCASSVASGGNTGELFFGEGSRLTVL.